These T cell receptor beta chains were read from a single sample in a study of cytomegalovirus exposure and HLA in healthy donors. Repertoires were generated with immunoSEQ multiplex PCR, while TCRdb's copy carries only in-frame clones and drops some. The top ten hold around 5.5% of the sample, which has about 130,000 clones, 74% seen once. What was sequenced was PBMCs. The source of these receptors is a woman aged 50 to 65 in good health and CMV-seropositive. Each CDR3 is given with its conserved first and last residue. A D gene is named only where the DNA matches it firmly. The size entry is marked missing in some rows and otherwise reads once, few, many or a size class.

TRBD1	TRBV6-1	TRBJ1-5	NA	CASSVGTGIGQPQHF	TGTGCCAGCAGCGTAGGGACAGGGATAGGTCAGCCCCAGCATTTT
NA	TRBV19	TRBJ1-2	NA	CASSIAAGQPLKGYTF	TGTGCCAGTAGTATAGCGGCGGGGCAGCCCCTTAAAGGCTACACCTTC
NA	TRBV2	TRBJ1-1	NA	CASRGEGSEAFF	TGTGCCAGCAGGGGGGAGGGGTCTGAAGCTTTCTTT
TRBD1	TRBV19	TRBJ1-1	NA	CASVDRGNTEAFF	TGTGCCAGTGTCGACAGGGGAAACACTGAAGCTTTCTTT
NA	TRBV5-4	TRBJ2-5	once	CASSLGLTGQETQYF	TGTGCCAGCAGCTTGGGCTTGACAGGTCAAGAGACCCAGTACTTC
NA	TRBV6-5	TRBJ1-5	few	CASSRGGQPQHF	TGTGCCAGCAGTCGCGGGGGTCAGCCCCAGCATTTT
NA	TRBV6-1	TRBJ1-5	NA	CASRSPGPQHF	TGTGCCAGCAGATCCCCGGGGCCCCAGCATTTT
NA	TRBV7-9	TRBJ1-4	NA	CASRGGTNEKLFF	TGTGCCAGCAGGGGGGGAACTAATGAAAAACTGTTTTTT
TRBD2	TRBV4-3	TRBJ2-1	few	CASSQEKAGGPYNEQFF	TGCGCCAGCAGCCAAGAGAAAGCGGGGGGCCCTTACAATGAGCAGTTCTTC
NA	TRBV18	TRBJ2-5	NA	CASTDYYQETQYF	TGTGCCAGCACCGATTACTACCAAGAGACCCAGTACTTC
NA	TRBV5-4	TRBJ1-1	NA	CASSLERFTEAFF	TGTGCCAGCAGCTTGGAGCGGTTCACTGAAGCTTTCTTT
TRBD1	TRBV18	TRBJ1-1	NA	CASSPGQGEVEAFF	TGTGCCAGCTCACCCGGACAGGGCGAAGTTGAAGCTTTCTTT
NA	TRBV2	TRBJ2-5	NA	CASGEETQYF	TGTGCCAGTGGGGAGGAGACCCAGTACTTC
NA	TRBV14	TRBJ1-4	few	CASSQGAGLVGDEKLFF	TGTGCCAGCAGCCAAGGGGCAGGGTTGGTGGGTGATGAAAAACTGTTTTTT
NA	TRBV13	TRBJ1-1	NA	CASSLGPYGAFF	TGTGCCAGCAGCTTAGGTCCGTACGGAGCTTTCTTT
TRBD2	TRBV10-3	TRBJ2-1	NA	CAISVSSGGAVDEQFF	TGTGCCATCAGTGTGAGTAGCGGGGGGGCCGTAGATGAGCAGTTCTTC
TRBD2	TRBV5-1	TRBJ2-5	many	CASSLGGGETQYF	TGCGCCAGCAGCTTGGGCGGGGGGGAGACCCAGTACTTC
TRBD2	TRBV5-1	TRBJ2-3	NA	CASSYSAGGFTDTQYF	TGCGCCAGCAGCTACAGTGCGGGGGGTTTCACAGATACGCAGTATTTT
NA	TRBV25-1	TRBJ1-2	once	CASSPRGGPYGYTF	TGTGCCAGCAGCCCGCGGGGAGGCCCGTATGGCTACACCTTC
TRBD2	TRBV30	TRBJ2-3	NA	CAWRPPSLVSGGYTDTQYF	TGTGCCTGGAGGCCCCCTAGTCTTGTAAGCGGGGGGTATACAGATACGCAGTATTTT
NA	TRBV6-6	TRBJ1-2	NA	CASRTFLDTGYTF	TGTGCCAGCAGGACTTTTTTGGATACGGGCTACACCTTC
TRBD2	TRBV9	TRBJ2-1	NA	CASSPRAGGVHEQFF	TGTGCCAGCAGCCCGCGGGCGGGGGGGGTTCATGAGCAGTTCTTC
TRBD1	TRBV10-1	TRBJ2-7	NA	CASSRDRGYEQYF	TGCGCCAGCAGCCGGGACAGGGGTTACGAGCAGTACTTC
NA	TRBV2	TRBJ1-4	once	CAGAGGFNEKLFF	TGTGCCGGAGCGGGGGGATTTAATGAAAAACTGTTTTTT
NA	TRBV10-3	TRBJ1-1	NA	CAIRNDRLNTEAFF	TGTGCCATCAGAAACGACAGATTGAACACTGAAGCTTTCTTT
NA	TRBV5-8	TRBJ1-6	NA	CASTQVTAYNSPLHF	TGTGCCAGCACCCAAGTCACAGCATATAATTCACCCCTCCACTTT
NA	TRBV7-7	TRBJ2-5	few	CASSLGPGNIETQYF	TGTGCTAGCAGCTTAGGCCCGGGAAATATTGAGACCCAGTACTTC
NA	TRBV4-3	TRBJ1-6	NA	CASSQVAGRNSPLHF	TGCGCCAGCAGCCAAGTAGCGGGGCGCAATTCACCCCTCCACTTT
TRBD1	TRBV30	TRBJ2-7	NA	CAWSGTGASYEQYF	TGTGCCTGGTCCGGGACAGGAGCATCCTACGAGCAGTACTTC
NA	TRBV27	TRBJ2-3	NA	CASSGRGRGVSTDTQYF	TGTGCCAGCAGTGGAAGGGGGCGCGGGGTCAGCACAGATACGCAGTATTTT